This entry lists 19 T cell receptor beta chains sequenced from one sample in a study of blood T cell repertoires in COVID-19. TCRdb's table, derived via immunoSEQ multiplex PCR, lists solely in-frame clones and lacks some. The table lists about 160,000 clones, roughly 78% of them singletons. What was sequenced was peripheral blood. These receptor sequences come from a human donor with acute or convalescent COVID-19. The donor label of this sample is uncertain.

The gene calls are TRBV11-2 and TRBJ2-3, with a possible D match to TRBD1 (6 bases). The CDR3 runs to 17 residues. Trimming cost V 0 bases and J 4 bases, with 17 bases left between them. Per the germline V gene, CDR1 is SGHAT and CDR2 is FQNNGV. The CDR3 nucleotides read TGTGCCAGCAGCTTAGATGAGCCAGGGGTTAGCCCAGATACGCAGTATTTT. Its translation is CASSLDEPGVSPDTQYF.

Worth noting for this clone: Other DNA variants within this sample encode the same CDR3. The J gene is TRBJ1-2, the V gene TRBV12-3 or TRBV12-4; D possibly corresponds to TRBD1 (6 bases). V was cut by 6 bases and J by 8 bases, with 10 bases left in between. The CDR3 length is 11 residues. The CDR3 sequence: CASSLDRGYTF. CDR3 DNA: TGTGCCAGCAGCCTAGACAGGGGCTACACCTTC.

The V and J genes are TRBV23-1 and TRBJ1-1; D not certain. TRBV23-1 has ORF status, its function being uncertain. The CDR3 consists of 14 residues. Trimming left V 9 bases short and J 0 bases short, with 14 bases between. The CDR3 here is CARMGRHMNTEAFF. The CDR3 region has the DNA TGCGCCAGGATGGGCCGACACATGAACACTGAAGCTTTCTTT.

The rearrangement links TRBV7-2 to TRBJ2-5; 15 bases map to TRBD2. The CDR3 spans 18 residues. CDR1 is SGHTA, CDR2 FQGNSA, per germline. J was trimmed by 1 base and V by 5 bases; bases with no gene match: 8. Here the CDR3 DNA reads TGTGCCAGCAGCCAACGGACTAGCGGGGGGGTGGCCCAAGAGACCCAGTACTTC. This encodes CASSQRTSGGVAQETQYF.

This clone was found once. This chain links TRBV2 with TRBJ2-7, with 8 bases lining up with TRBD1. The CDR3 covers 16 residues. Germline V gene sequence: CDR1 SNHLY, CDR2 FYNNEI. The trim removed 6 bases at V and 4 bases at J, leaving 14 bases unmatched. In DNA form, the CDR3 reads TGTGCCAGCAGACAGGGGGGTGCTATCTTACTGTACGAGCAGTACTTC. Protein product: CASRQGGAILLYEQYF.

The chain joins TRBV18 to TRBJ2-1, with D perhaps matching TRBD1 (8 bases). Germline lookup yields CDR1 KGHSH and CDR2 LQKENI. CDR3 length: 15 amino acids. Trimming took 8 bases from V and 8 from J, leaving 22 bases between them. The DNA for the CDR3 is TGTGCCAGCAAGATACAGGGGGGGAGTGGCGATGAGCAGTTCTTC. Translated, it gives CASKIQGGSGDEQFF.

This chain uses TRBV5-1 with TRBJ2-3; possible D gene TRBD1, 5 bases. Germline-derived CDR1 and CDR2 are SGHRS and YFSETQ. The CDR3 has 15 residues. Trimming pared 2 bases from V and 4 bases from J, leaving 14 bases between. This CDR3 is CASSFAGYEADTQYF. In nucleotides, the CDR3 is TGCGCCAGCAGCTTCGCAGGGTACGAAGCAGATACGCAGTATTTT.

The chain has TRBV19 and TRBJ2-2, with D unresolved. The CDR3 totals 17 residues. The germline V gene encodes CDR1 LNHDA and CDR2 SQIVND (reference sequence). V lost 3 bases to trimming and J lost 1 base, with 15 bases between them. CDR3 region: CASSIAADGWNTGELFF. The CDR3 coding sequence is TGTGCCAGTAGTATTGCGGCTGACGGTTGGAACACCGGGGAGCTGTTTTTT.

This clone has only a few counts. The chain employs TRBV19 and TRBJ2-1; perhaps TRBD1 as D (6 bases). CDR1 is LNHDA, CDR2 SQIVND, per germline (reference sequence). The CDR3 totals 17 residues. Trimming took 6 bases from V and 2 from J, leaving 20 bases between them. CDR3 coding DNA: TGTGCCAGTAGCCCAGGGTTCTCAGGGGCGCCCTACAATGAGCAGTTCTTC. This encodes CASSPGFSGAPYNEQFF.

The chain is built from TRBV30 and TRBJ2-7, with 9 bases identical to TRBD2. The CDR3 totals 15 residues. Trimming cost V 2 bases and J 3 bases; bases outside gene matches: 8. From germline, CDR1 is GTSNPN and CDR2 SVGIG (reference sequence). The CDR3: CAWSRVTSGHYEQYF. The CDR3, as DNA: TGTGCCTGGAGTAGGGTGACTAGCGGACACTACGAGCAGTACTTC.

The chain links TRBV3-1 (or the pseudogene TRBV3-2) to TRBJ2-2; 9 nucleotides match TRBD1. V was pared by 5 bases and J by 4 bases, with 8 bases of the junction left unmatched. Germline CDR1 is LGHDT and CDR2 is YNNKEL (reference sequence). The CDR3 is 16 residues long. CDR3 DNA sequence: TGTGCCAGCAGCACACAGGGGGCGGGTAGCACCGGGGAGCTGTTTTTT. Translating it yields CASSTQGAGSTGELFF.

V is TRBV28 and J is TRBJ1-1; 7 bases align to TRBD1. Germline CDR1 is MDHEN and CDR2 is SYDVKM. The CDR3 has 14 residues. Trimming took 2 bases from V and 5 from J; bases not matched to a gene: 5. The CDR3 nucleotides are TGTGCCAGCAGTTTAAGACAGGGTCGGACTGAAGCTTTCTTT. Its protein is CASSLRQGRTEAFF. The full variable domain, completed using reference TRBV28 and TRBJ1-1, is DVKVTQSSRYLVKRTGEKVFLECVQDMDHENMFWYRQDPGLGLRLIYFSYDVKMKEKGDIPEGYSVSREKKERFSLILESASTNQTSMYLCASSLRQGRTEAFFGQGTRLTVV.

The genes are TRBV2 and TRBJ2-5; 9 bases match TRBD1. Trimming at V came to 8 bases and at J to 5 bases, leaving 12 bases not matched to a gene. The germline V gene has CDR1 SNHLY and CDR2 FYNNEI. This CDR3 spans 15 amino acids. The CDR3: CASATQKTGGETQYF. The CDR3 DNA is TGTGCCAGCGCTACACAAAAGACAGGGGGTGAGACCCAGTACTTC.

V and J are TRBV2 and TRBJ1-1, with D maybe TRBD1 (6 bases). Germline-derived CDR1 and CDR2 are SNHLY and FYNNEI. The CDR3 extends over 12 amino acids. V was clipped by 8 bases and J by 3 bases, with 10 bases between them. The chain's CDR3 is CASGAGDTEAFF. CDR3 sequence (DNA): TGTGCCAGCGGGGCAGGGGACACTGAAGCTTTCTTT.

This rearrangement joins TRBV6-5 to TRBJ2-7; 7 nucleotides align to TRBD1. The CDR3 has 14 residues. With 6 bases clipped from V and 2 bases from J, the junction kept 7 bases outside the gene matches. Germline CDR1 reads MNHEY; CDR2 reads SVGAGI. The CDR3: CASSITGQTYEQYF. The CDR3 coding sequence is TGTGCCAGCAGCATAACGGGACAGACCTACGAGCAGTACTTC.

Comment on this clone: One end of the junction does not line up with germline, which may come from a read error. This sequence joins TRBV4-1 and TRBJ2-7, with 7 bases fitting TRBD1. The germline V gene encodes CDR1 MGHRA and CDR2 YSYEKL. The CDR3 spans 16 residues. DNA of the CDR3: TGCGCCAGCAGCCAAACTATTACCGGGACAGCTTACGGGCAGTACTTC. Its protein is CASSQTITGTAYGQYF.

This clone has just one count. This chain links TRBV21-1 with TRBJ1-2. TRBV21-1 is a documented pseudogene. This CDR3 is 13 amino acids long. CDR3 sequence: CASSKASGGPYTF. The CDR3 DNA follows: TGTGCCAGCAGCAAAGCCTCGGGTGGTCCATACACCTTC.

This chain connects TRBV5-1 to TRBJ2-1, with 11 bases that match TRBD2. CDR1 and CDR2 (germline): SGHRS, YFSETQ. The CDR3 covers 15 residues. V gave up 0 bases and J gave up 7 bases; unmatched junction bases: 3. The CDR3 sequence: CASSLGSSGGNEQFF. The CDR3 coding sequence is TGCGCCAGCAGCTTGGGGTCTAGCGGGGGGAATGAGCAGTTCTTC.

The J gene is TRBJ1-2, the V gene TRBV7-8, with TRBD1 as a possible D gene (6 bases). The CDR3 runs to 14 residues. Germline V lookup: CDR1 SGHVS, CDR2 FQNEAQ. V shed 0 bases and J shed 3 bases, with 8 bases lying between them. This chain's CDR3 is CASSLADSYYGYTF. The CDR3 nucleotides are TGTGCCAGCAGCTTAGCGGACAGCTACTATGGCTACACCTTC.